This TCR beta chain was observed in a study of cytomegalovirus exposure and HLA in healthy donors. Study summary: Genetic ancestry analysis placed more than 80% of the 400 or so donors that were genotyped in the Caucasian-associated cluster. Study observations and caveats: A further, later analysis showed that HLA-associated TCR beta chains (compared with equally common others) were more clonally expanded. Prior analysis indicated that the majority of TCR beta V segments exhibited productivity approximately 87% or approximately 30% of the time.

The PCR employed 60 Vbeta primers together with 13 Jbeta primers. The assay was immunoSEQ multiplex PCR, and TCRdb's table has in-frame clones only and misses some. The table shows approximately 220,000 clones, with 80% to 85% occurring only once. The germline V gene has CDR1 SGHKS and CDR2 YYEKEE (reference sequence). V dropped 4 bases and J dropped 4; count of bases not matched to a gene: 9. CDR3 length: 15 amino acids. For this clone: The antigen is undetermined.

The sequence was collected from a boy aged 2 to 10 in good health and CMV-seronegative. The sample taken for sequencing was PBMCs. The J gene is TRBJ2-3, the V gene TRBV5-5; 7 bases align to TRBD1. In DNA form, the CDR3 reads TGTGCCAGCAGCCCCAGGGGGTCACTGGCAGATACGCAGTATTTT. This encodes CASSPRGSLADTQYF.